These 10 T cell receptor beta chains share one sample of origin, sequenced in a study of T cells in Graves' hyperthyroidism and ophthalmopathy. RNA transcripts served as the template for amplifying TCR beta CDR3 regions. HTBI primers were the set used in a first-round RT-PCR of the TCR CDR3. In TCRdb, the multiplex PCR reads were re-called with MiXCR into one record per CDR3 protein. The repertoire holds around 420,000 distinct CDR3 sequences, with approximately 14% as singletons. What was sequenced was blood. The receptors were sampled from a woman between 18 and 30 years old with Graves' hyperthyroidism.

This clonotype was counted at least ten times. The rearrangement uses TRBV7-6 and TRBJ1-5; 7 nucleotides match TRBD1. CDR3 length equals 13 residues. Germline V gene lookup returns CDR1 SGHVS and CDR2 FNYEAQ. The trim removed 2 bases at V and 7 bases at J, leaving 2 bases unmatched. The CDR3 nucleotides read TGTGCCAGCAGCTTAAACAGGGGCCAGCCCCAGCATTTT. This gives the protein CASSLNRGQPQHF.

This clonotype was recorded only once. This may arise from a read error, as a much more abundant clone is one base away. CDR3 in DNA: TGTGCCAGCAGTTTTACGGGGTATCGTTCGGGGGCCAACGTCCTGACTTTC. Encoded protein: CASSFTGYRSGANVLTF. The chain combines TRBV6-9 with TRBJ2-6, with a weak D call TRBD2 (5 bases). Germline loops: CDR1 MNHGY, CDR2 SVAAGI. The CDR3 length is 17 residues. The V end lost 4 bases, the J end lost 4 bases, and 17 bases lay between the germline ends.

This clonotype has more than one count but fewer than ten. The chain uses TRBV12-3 or TRBV12-4 and TRBJ1-1; D is unresolved. V lost 1 base to trimming and J lost 9 bases, with 6 bases between them. CDR3 size: 11 residues. The CDR3 nucleotides are TGTGCCAGCAGTTTAGGTCAGAAAGCTTTCTTT. Amino acid sequence: CASSLGQKAFF.

This clonotype was counted at least ten times. The genes are TRBV12-3 or TRBV12-4 and TRBJ2-3; 8 nucleotides agree with TRBD2. Unmatched junction bases numbered 5, after V lost 6 bases and J lost 0 bases. The CDR3 sequence is 15 residues long. CDR3 nucleotides: TGTGCCAGCAGCCGGGGGGGTACTAGCACAGATACGCAGTATTTT. Translated: CASSRGGTSTDTQYF.

This clonotype came up many times. The chain combines TRBV12-3 or TRBV12-4 with TRBJ2-2; no firm D call. Trimming stripped 6 bases from V and 5 bases from J, with 16 bases between. The CDR3 is made up of 15 amino acids. In nucleotides, the CDR3 is TGTGCCAGCAGAGTGTTTCATTTGTGGACCGGGGAGCTGTTTTTT. Residues: CASRVFHLWTGELFF.

Many counts were recorded for this clonotype. The junction shows a germline mismatch at one end, possibly a read error. J is TRBJ1-5 and V is TRBV7-4; D not certain. Germline V CDR1 and CDR2: SGHVT, SQSDAQ. The CDR3 consists of 12 residues. Here the CDR3 DNA reads TGCACCTCGGGTAGGGCCGCTGGCCCCCAGCATTTT. Translating gives CTSGRAAGPQHF. Variable domain in full (rest from reference TRBV7-4 and TRBJ1-5): GAGVSQSPRYKVAKRGRDVALRCDSISGHVTLYWYRQTLGQGSEVLTYSQSDAQRDKSGRPSGRFSAERPERSVSTLKIQRTEQGDSAVYLCTSGRAAGPQHFGDGTRLSIL.

The V gene is TRBV9, the J gene TRBJ2-1, with 7 bases matching TRBD2. The CDR3 contains 16 residues. From germline, CDR1 is SGDLS and CDR2 YYNGEE. V gave up 7 bases and J gave up 4 bases; unmatched junction bases: 14. The CDR3 loop is CASCPGTTGKYNEQFF. CDR3 sequence (DNA): TGTGCCAGCTGCCCCGGGACTACCGGAAAGTACAATGAGCAGTTCTTC.

The V gene is TRBV15, the J gene TRBJ2-6, with D perhaps matching TRBD2 (5 bases). The CDR3 covers 18 residues. CDR1 and CDR2 (germline): LNHNV, YYDKDF (reference sequence). The V end was cut by 4 bases, the J end by 0 bases, with 16 bases between. In DNA, the CDR3 is TGTGCCACCAGCAACCTCGGGGATAGGAGCTCTGGGGCCAACGTCCTGACTTTC. It codes for CATSNLGDRSSGANVLTF.

V usage is TRBV11-3 and J usage is TRBJ2-1, with D maybe TRBD2 (5 bases). Trimming took 5 bases from V and 0 from J, leaving 14 bases between them. The CDR3 is 16 residues long. Germline assignment: CDR1 SGHNT and CDR2 YENEEA. CDR3 loop: CASSPRRRSSYNEQFF. The CDR3 bases are TGTGCCAGCAGCCCCCGGCGGAGGAGCTCCTACAATGAGCAGTTCTTC.

This clonotype has a count of ten or more. The rearrangement links TRBV14 to TRBJ2-6, with D unclear. Germline lookup yields CDR1 SGHDN and CDR2 FVKESK. CDR3 length: 16 residues. With 2 bases removed from V and 2 bases from J, the gap between germline ends came to 10 bases. The CDR3 spells CASSQIKGPGANVLTF. CDR3 sequence (DNA): TGTGCCAGCAGCCAAATCAAGGGCCCTGGGGCCAACGTCCTGACTTTC.